These T cell receptor beta chains were read from a single sample in a study of blood T cell repertoires in COVID-19. Data came from immunoSEQ multiplex PCR; TCRdb stores just in-frame clones and leaves some out. The data contain under 60,000 clones, approximately 80% of them singletons. The source material was peripheral blood. These receptors originate from a man between 60 and 75 years old with acute or convalescent COVID-19. The CDR3 runs from the conserved cysteine through the conserved F or W. The D gene is left open where the match is weak. Only part of the rows carry a size: once, few, many, or a class if the clone is expanded.

size: NA
J: TRBJ1-4
D: TRBD1
V: TRBV18
DNA: TGTGCCAGCTCACGGGGGACAGGAGGACCTGCAACTAATGAAAAACTGTTTTTT
CDR3: CASSRGTGGPATNEKLFF

size: few
J: TRBJ1-6
D: NA
V: TRBV2
DNA: TGTGCCAGCAGGGTCCCAGTCTCCTATAATTCACCCCTCCACTTT
CDR3: CASRVPVSYNSPLHF

size: few
J: TRBJ1-1
D: NA
V: TRBV29-1
DNA: TGCAGCGTTGAAGGATGGGTTCAGGGTGAAGCTTTCTTT
CDR3: CSVEGWVQGEAFF

size: NA
J: TRBJ1-2
D: NA
V: TRBV2
DNA: TGTGCCAGCAGACCACAGGGTGCGGGCGATGGCTACACCTTC
CDR3: CASRPQGAGDGYTF

size: NA
J: TRBJ1-2
D: NA
V: TRBV5-4
DNA: TGTGCCAGCAGCTTGATCGGGGGGAGTGCTGGCTACACCTTC
CDR3: CASSLIGGSAGYTF

size: NA
J: TRBJ2-7
D: TRBD2
V: TRBV6-5
DNA: TGTGCCAGCAGACTAGCGGGGGCCACCTACGAGCAGTACTTC
CDR3: CASRLAGATYEQYF

size: NA
J: TRBJ2-1
D: TRBD2
V: TRBV19
DNA: TGTGCCAGTAGTATAGACCGCGGGAGCTTCAATGAGCAGTTCTTC
CDR3: CASSIDRGSFNEQFF

size: NA
J: TRBJ1-5
D: TRBD1
V: TRBV12-5
DNA: TGTGCTAGTGGTTTGACAGGGGGACATCAGCCCCAGCATTTT
CDR3: CASGLTGGHQPQHF

size: NA
J: TRBJ2-7
D: TRBD1
V: TRBV11-2
DNA: TGTGCCAGCAGCTTAACTCGAGGGACAGGGGCTTCCGAGCAGTACTTC
CDR3: CASSLTRGTGASEQYF

size: few
J: TRBJ2-2
D: TRBD1
V: TRBV24-1
DNA: TGTGCCACCAGGAGCCCGGGACAGGGAGACACCGGGGAGCTGTTTTTT
CDR3: CATRSPGQGDTGELFF

size: few
J: TRBJ2-6
D: NA
V: TRBV6-2/TRBV6-3
DNA: TGTGCCAGCAGTTACGAGCGGTGGGTCGGCTCTGGGGCCAACGTCCTGACTTTC
CDR3: CASSYERWVGSGANVLTF

size: NA
J: TRBJ1-1
D: NA
V: TRBV6-5
DNA: TGTGCCAGCAGCACCAGGGTGAGAGCTTTCTTT
CDR3: CASSTRVRAFF

size: NA
J: TRBJ2-7
D: NA
V: TRBV6-2/TRBV6-3
DNA: TGTGCCAGCAGTTACTCGCAGGGTCCCTACGAGCAGTACTTC
CDR3: CASSYSQGPYEQYF

size: NA
J: TRBJ2-1
D: NA
V: TRBV14
DNA: TGTGCCAGCAGCCACCTTAGGGGGGGTGATGAGCAGTTCTTC
CDR3: CASSHLRGGDEQFF

size: NA
J: TRBJ2-7
D: NA
V: TRBV11-2
DNA: TGTGCCAGCAGCTTAGGACACACGGCCTACGAGCAGTACTTC
CDR3: CASSLGHTAYEQYF

size: once
J: TRBJ1-1
D: NA
V: TRBV18
DNA: TGTGCCAGCTCACTAGCCGGCCCTCAGGGGCGAGCGACTGAAGCTTTCTTT
CDR3: CASSLAGPQGRATEAFF

size: NA
J: TRBJ1-5
D: NA
V: TRBV2
DNA: TGTGCCAGCAGTGAAGCTTCGGACAGTAGCTATAGCAATCAGCCCCAGCATTTT
CDR3: CASSEASDSSYSNQPQHF

size: NA
J: TRBJ2-1
D: NA
V: TRBV27
DNA: TGTGCCAGCAGTTTGGGCCGTATGGACAATGAGCAGTTCTTC
CDR3: CASSLGRMDNEQFF

size: NA
J: TRBJ1-2
D: TRBD1
V: TRBV4-2
DNA: TGTGCCAGCAGCCGAGACGCGGGACAGGGGGGGAACTATGGCTACACCTTC
CDR3: CASSRDAGQGGNYGYTF

size: NA
J: TRBJ1-6
D: NA
V: TRBV7-2
DNA: TGTGCCAGCAGCTTTGAGAGCTCCTATAATTCACCCCTCCACTTT
CDR3: CASSFESSYNSPLHF

size: once
J: TRBJ2-2
D: NA
V: TRBV4-1
DNA: TGCGCCAGCAGCAACCGAACAGGGCCCCTGAACACCGGGGAGCTGTTTTTT
CDR3: CASSNRTGPLNTGELFF

size: once
J: TRBJ2-5
D: TRBD2
V: TRBV2
DNA: TGTGCCAGCAGTGAACCCGATCGGGGAGGGGATGCCCAGTACTTC
CDR3: CASSEPDRGGDAQYF

size: NA
J: TRBJ1-2
D: TRBD1
V: TRBV24-1
DNA: TGTGCCACCAGTGAAAGGGACAGACAGTATGGCTACACCTTC
CDR3: CATSERDRQYGYTF

size: once
J: TRBJ1-2
D: TRBD1
V: TRBV29-1
DNA: TGCAGCTTTTGGCGCGGGACAGGGAACTATGGCTACACCTTC
CDR3: CSFWRGTGNYGYTF

size: NA
J: TRBJ1-4
D: NA
V: TRBV28
DNA: TGTGCCAGCAGTTTTTGGGAGGGGGGGCTATCAACTAATGAAAAACTGTTTTTT
CDR3: CASSFWEGGLSTNEKLFF

size: NA
J: TRBJ2-3
D: TRBD2
V: TRBV2
DNA: TGTGCCAGCAGGGATACTAGCGGGGGTACAGATACGCAGTATTTT
CDR3: CASRDTSGGTDTQYF

size: NA
J: TRBJ1-6
D: NA
V: TRBV6-5
DNA: TGTGCCAGCAGTTACAGGATAGAGGCACCCCTCCACTTT
CDR3: CASSYRIEAPLHF

size: once
J: TRBJ2-2
D: NA
V: TRBV25-1
DNA: TGTGCCAGCAGTGAACAGGGAATTACCGGGGAGCTGTTTTTT
CDR3: CASSEQGITGELFF

size: NA
J: TRBJ2-1
D: TRBD1
V: TRBV5-4
DNA: TGTGCCATCCCAGGGGGTAGGCCCTACAATGAGCAGTTCTTC
CDR3: CAIPGGRPYNEQFF

size: once
J: TRBJ1-2
D: NA
V: TRBV7-2
DNA: TGTGCCAGCAGCTTAGGCAGGGGCCGAGGCTACACCTTC
CDR3: CASSLGRGRGYTF

size: NA
J: TRBJ2-3
D: NA
V: TRBV30
DNA: TGTGCCTGGAGTCGATCGGCAGATACGCAGTATTTT
CDR3: CAWSRSADTQYF

size: NA
J: TRBJ2-2
D: TRBD1
V: TRBV3-1/TRBV3-2
DNA: TGTGCCAGCAGCCAAGTTATCGACAGGGATCGAACCGGGGAGCTGTTTTTT
CDR3: CASSQVIDRDRTGELFF

size: NA
J: TRBJ1-2
D: NA
V: TRBV29-1
DNA: TGCAGCGTTGACCCCGAGAACGCCTATGGCTACACCTTC
CDR3: CSVDPENAYGYTF

size: NA
J: TRBJ2-1
D: TRBD2
V: TRBV7-8
DNA: TGTGCCAGCAGCTTAGATTTATGGGCGGGGGGGTTTAATGAGCAGTTCTTC
CDR3: CASSLDLWAGGFNEQFF

size: NA
J: TRBJ2-3
D: TRBD1
V: TRBV18
DNA: TGTGCCAGCTCATCACAGGGGTTCGGTACAGATACGCAGTATTTT
CDR3: CASSSQGFGTDTQYF

size: NA
J: TRBJ2-6
D: NA
V: TRBV2
DNA: TGTGCCAGCAGTCTTAGCCCCAGCTCTGGGGCCAACGTCCTGACTTTC
CDR3: CASSLSPSSGANVLTF

size: NA
J: TRBJ1-1
D: NA
V: TRBV7-8
DNA: TGTGCCAGCAGCTTAGGGCAGGGGAGAACTGAAGCTTTCTTT
CDR3: CASSLGQGRTEAFF

size: NA
J: TRBJ1-1
D: TRBD1
V: TRBV24-1
DNA: TGTGCCACCAGTGACCAGACAGGGATTGAAGCTTTCTTT
CDR3: CATSDQTGIEAFF

size: NA
J: TRBJ1-3
D: NA
V: TRBV2
DNA: TGTGCCAGCAGCGGGGTCTCTGGAAACACCATATATTTT
CDR3: CASSGVSGNTIYF

size: NA
J: TRBJ2-3
D: TRBD2
V: TRBV5-1
DNA: TGCGCCAGCAGCTTGGAGACTAGCGGGGTCGGCACAGATACGCAGTATTTT
CDR3: CASSLETSGVGTDTQYF

size: NA
J: TRBJ2-5
D: NA
V: TRBV3-1/TRBV3-2
DNA: TGTGCCAGCAGCCAAGATAGTGGGGCAGAGACCCAGTACTTC
CDR3: CASSQDSGAETQYF

size: few
J: TRBJ1-2
D: TRBD1
V: TRBV7-9
DNA: TGTGCCAGCAGCTTATTTAAAGGGACAGGTTATGGCTACACCTTC
CDR3: CASSLFKGTGYGYTF

size: few
J: TRBJ1-1
D: NA
V: TRBV2
DNA: TGTGCCAGCACTATGACAGAAATGAACACTGAAGCTTTCTTT
CDR3: CASTMTEMNTEAFF

size: NA
J: TRBJ2-2
D: TRBD1
V: TRBV19
DNA: TGTGCCAGTAGAAGGGACAGGGGTCTTACGAAGGTCGGGGAGCTGTTTTTT
CDR3: CASRRDRGLTKVGELFF

size: NA
J: TRBJ1-1
D: NA
V: TRBV29-1
DNA: TGCAGCGTTGAAGGTCAGGGTAGGGGGACTGAAGCTTTCTTT
CDR3: CSVEGQGRGTEAFF

size: NA
J: TRBJ1-5
D: TRBD1
V: TRBV4-1
DNA: TGCGCCAGCAGCCAAGCGGGACAGGGAATGAGCAATCAGCCCCAGCATTTT
CDR3: CASSQAGQGMSNQPQHF

size: few
J: TRBJ1-4
D: NA
V: TRBV4-3
DNA: TGCGCCAGCAGCCTGCAACTCCTGGAACAGGGAAGTAATGAAAAACTGTTTTTT
CDR3: CASSLQLLEQGSNEKLFF

size: medium-sized
J: TRBJ2-7
D: TRBD1
V: TRBV5-1
DNA: TGCGCCAGCAGCTTGGCCGGGACAGGGGCCCTCGAGCAGTACTTC
CDR3: CASSLAGTGALEQYF

size: NA
J: TRBJ2-5
D: NA
V: TRBV5-1
DNA: TGCGCCAGCAGCTTGGCCGGGGGATTCCAAGAGACCCAGTACTTC
CDR3: CASSLAGGFQETQYF

size: NA
J: TRBJ2-3
D: NA
V: TRBV4-1
DNA: TGCGCCAGCAGCCAAGGGAGGGGAACAGATACGCAGTATTTT
CDR3: CASSQGRGTDTQYF

size: NA
J: TRBJ1-2
D: TRBD1
V: TRBV6-5
DNA: TGTGCCAGCAGTTACGAAAGGACAGGGGGCTTACCTGGCTACACCTTC
CDR3: CASSYERTGGLPGYTF

size: NA
J: TRBJ1-1
D: NA
V: TRBV21-1
DNA: TGTGCCAGCAGCGCACAGAGGGAGGAGAACACTGAAGCTTTCTTT
CDR3: CASSAQREENTEAFF

size: NA
J: TRBJ2-3
D: TRBD2
V: TRBV3-1/TRBV3-2
DNA: TGTGCCAGCAGCCCCGGACATCTAGCGGAGGGCACAGATACGCAGTATTTT
CDR3: CASSPGHLAEGTDTQYF

size: few
J: TRBJ1-4
D: NA
V: TRBV6-5
DNA: TGTGCCAGCAGTTCCGGTCCTATCCCAAATGAAAAACTGTTTTTT
CDR3: CASSSGPIPNEKLFF

size: NA
J: TRBJ1-1
D: NA
V: TRBV11-2
DNA: TGTGCCAGCAGCCGCACCGGGAGGGAAATGAACACTGAAGCTTTCTTT
CDR3: CASSRTGREMNTEAFF